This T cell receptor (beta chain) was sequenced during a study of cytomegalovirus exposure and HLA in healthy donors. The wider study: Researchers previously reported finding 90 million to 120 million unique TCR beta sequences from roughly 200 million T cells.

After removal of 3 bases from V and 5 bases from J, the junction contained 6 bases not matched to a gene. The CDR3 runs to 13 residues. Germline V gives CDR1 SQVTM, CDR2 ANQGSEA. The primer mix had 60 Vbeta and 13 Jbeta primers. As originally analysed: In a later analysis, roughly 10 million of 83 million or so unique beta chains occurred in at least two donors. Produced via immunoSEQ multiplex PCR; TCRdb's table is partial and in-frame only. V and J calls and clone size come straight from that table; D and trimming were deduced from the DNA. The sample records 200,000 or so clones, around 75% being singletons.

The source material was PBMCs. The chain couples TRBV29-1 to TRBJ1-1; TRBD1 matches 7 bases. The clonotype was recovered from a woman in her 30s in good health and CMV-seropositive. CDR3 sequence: CSVERGRGTEAFF. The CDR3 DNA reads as TGCAGCGTTGAGAGGGGGCGAGGGACTGAAGCTTTCTTT.